The 15 T cell receptor beta chains presented below share a single source sample, sequenced in a study of beta chain features in type 1 diabetes (dated by TCRdb to the late 2010s). Receptors were amplified or captured by the immunoSEQ multiplex PCR assay. The entire amount of isolated RNA was reverse transcribed using the High Capacity cDNA Reverse Transcription Kit, so the sequenced TCRB transcripts were expressed ones. The clones in this table, taken by TCRdb from immuneACCESS, are in-frame only. Not every clone is retained; where verified, under half of the shortfall comes from an unresolved V gene, and the cause of the rest is unknown. The sample table lists hundreds of thousands of clones, about 16% of them with a count of one. The leading ten clones occupy roughly 0.098% of the sample. The sample consisted of naive CD4+ T cells from blood. The cell subset or site tag for this specimen amounts to: true naive CD4+ T cells. The receptors derive from a young man in good health.

This clone was recorded a few times. The rearrangement uses TRBV7-3 and TRBJ2-6; D is unclear. Germline CDR1 is SGHTA and CDR2 is FQGTGA. V was shortened by 3 bases and J by 2 bases, with 8 bases between the two germline ends. The CDR3 consists of 15 residues. This CDR3 is CASSFGSPGANVLTF. Written as DNA, the CDR3 is TGTGCCAGCAGCTTCGGGTCTCCTGGGGCCAACGTCCTGACTTTC.

This clone has more than one count but fewer than ten. The chain uses TRBV7-3 and TRBJ2-1, with TRBD2 matching over 14 bases. Losses at the gene ends were 0 bases for V and 7 bases for J; bases not matched to a gene: 5. The CDR3 contains 17 residues. Germline CDR1 and CDR2: SGHTA and FQGTGA. The CDR3 reads CASSLTSRTSGRNEQFF. DNA of the CDR3: TGTGCCAGCAGCTTAACTTCTCGGACTAGCGGGAGGAATGAGCAGTTCTTC. Filled out from reference TRBV7-3 and TRBJ2-1, the complete variable domain reads GAGVSQTPSNKVTEKGKYVELRCDPISGHTALYWYRQSLGQGPEFLIYFQGTGAADDSGLPNDRFFAVRPEGSVSTLKIQRTERGDSAVYLCASSLTSRTSGRNEQFFGPGTRLTVL.

This chain links TRBV7-2 with TRBJ1-4; tentative D call: TRBD1 (5 bases). Trimming shortened V by 4 bases and J by 5 bases, and 11 bases separated the two germline ends. The germline gives CDR1 SGHTA, CDR2 FQGNSA. The CDR3 is made up of 14 amino acids. The CDR3 nucleotides read TGTGCCAGCAGCTCTCGGAGGGGAAATGAAAAACTGTTTTTT. It specifies CASSSRRGNEKLFF. The entire variable domain, with the rest obtained from reference TRBV7-2 and TRBJ1-4, is as follows: GAGVSQSPSNKVTEKGKDVELRCDPISGHTALYWYRQSLGQGLEFLIYFQGNSAPDKSGLPSDRFSAERTGGSVSTLTIQRTQQEDSAVYLCASSSRRGNEKLFFGSGTQLSVL.

The gene calls are TRBV29-1 and TRBJ2-2; D possibly matches TRBD1 or TRBD2 (5 bases each). CDR1 is SQVTM, CDR2 ANQGSEA, per germline. The CDR3 loop spans 15 amino acids. V was shortened by 4 bases and J by 8 bases, with 20 bases between the two germline ends. As DNA, the CDR3 is TGCAGCGTTGGCCATAGTGACCAGGGAGTAGGGGAGCTGTTTTTT. It translates to CSVGHSDQGVGELFF.

The chain carries TRBV29-1 and TRBJ2-3; D not certain. Germline V CDR1 and CDR2: SQVTM, ANQGSEA. Between the trimmed V and J ends, which lost 7 bases and 1 base, there was a span of 6 bases. CDR3 length: 11 residues. CDR3: CSARGTDTQYF. As DNA, the CDR3 is TGCAGCGCCCGTGGCACAGATACGCAGTATTTT.

The sample holds a few counts of this clone. The chain links TRBV18 to TRBJ2-6, with 9 bases matching TRBD1. The length of the CDR3 is 17 residues. J was trimmed by 2 bases and V by 3 bases; bases with no gene match: 5. The V gene's germline CDR1 is KGHSH and CDR2 LQKENI. CDR3 residues: CASSPSWTGAGANVLTF. CDR3 DNA sequence: TGTGCCAGCTCACCGTCATGGACAGGGGCTGGGGCCAACGTCCTGACTTTC.

In its sample, this clone was seen a few times. DNA of the CDR3: TGTGCCAGCAGCTTGAGGCGCCCAGGAGCCGGGGAGCTGTTTTTT. Its protein is CASSLRRPGAGELFF. The rearrangement links TRBV5-6 to TRBJ2-2, with D hard to call. The V and J ends lost 1 base and 6 bases respectively, with 13 bases between them. This CDR3 has 15 residues. Per germline, CDR1 SGHDT and CDR2 YYEEEE.

V gene TRBV29-1 combines with J gene TRBJ2-7; D call uncertain. The V gene's germline CDR1 is SQVTM and CDR2 ANQGSEA. V was cut by 4 bases and J by 5 bases, with 9 bases left in between. The CDR3 spans 11 residues. CDR3: CSVGWTDEQYF. CDR3 coding DNA: TGCAGCGTTGGCTGGACCGACGAGCAGTACTTC.

The chain employs TRBV27 and TRBJ2-7; 9 positions agree with TRBD1. V lost 5 bases, J lost 3 bases, and 14 bases stayed unmatched. Germline CDR1 reads MNHEY; CDR2 reads SMNVEV (reference sequence). The CDR3 extends over 17 amino acids. Here the CDR3 DNA reads TGTGCCAGCAGTCTAAAACCCCCGGACAGGGGTGGCTACGAGCAGTACTTC. This codes for CASSLKPPDRGGYEQYF.

Here the CDR3 reads CAWSETAGPLHF. Written as DNA, the CDR3 is TGTGCCTGGAGTGAAACGGCAGGACCCCTCCACTTT. V gene TRBV30 combines with J gene TRBJ1-6; unclear D gene. From germline, CDR1 is GTSNPN and CDR2 SVGIG (reference sequence). The CDR3 has 12 residues. Trimming took 1 base from V and 12 from J, leaving 10 bases between them.

This clone was counted a few times. V gene TRBV7-2 combines with J gene TRBJ2-2; D possibly corresponds to TRBD1 (6 bases). Germline lookup yields CDR1 SGHTA and CDR2 FQGNSA. The CDR3 loop spans 14 amino acids. V was trimmed by 7 bases and J by 2 bases, leaving 11 bases between them. CDR3 loop: CASIQGINTGELFF. The CDR3 DNA reads TGTGCCAGCATCCAGGGGATTAACACCGGGGAGCTGTTTTTT.

This clone was detected only a few times. CDR3 region: CASSVEGRAKNIQYF. For the CDR3, the DNA is TGTGCCAGCAGCGTTGAGGGGAGGGCCAAAAACATTCAGTACTTC. The rearrangement uses TRBV9 and TRBJ2-4, with TRBD2 as a possible D gene (6 bases). The CDR3 extends over 15 amino acids. CDR1 and CDR2 (germline): SGDLS, YYNGEE. V shed 2 bases and J shed 1 base, with 10 bases lying between them. The full variable domain, completed using reference TRBV9 and TRBJ2-4, is DSGVTQTPKHLITATGQRVTLRCSPRSGDLSVYWYQQSLDQGLQFLIQYYNGEERAKGNILERFSAQQFPDLHSELNLSSLELGDSALYFCASSVEGRAKNIQYFGAGTRLSVL.

The chain joins TRBV5-1 to TRBJ2-2, with 9 bases identical to TRBD1. The V and J ends lost 4 bases and 4 bases, in that order; junction bases with no gene match: 8. The CDR3 contains 16 residues. The germline CDR1 and CDR2 sequences are SGHRS and YFSETQ. CDR3 DNA: TGCGCCAGCAGCGCAACCGGGACAGGGATCACCGGGGAGCTGTTTTTT. The encoded protein is CASSATGTGITGELFF.

This clone was observed a handful of times. V and J are TRBV2 and TRBJ2-7, with D possibly TRBD1 on 6 matching bases. CDR1 is SNHLY, CDR2 FYNNEI, per germline. Deletions cut 5 bases from V and 2 bases from J, with 13 bases between. The CDR3 spans 14 residues. The CDR3 DNA reads TGTGCCAGCAGTAAGGACAGACGGGCCTACGAGCAGTACTTC. It is translated as CASSKDRRAYEQYF.

This clone was seen a few times. The chain uses TRBV7-2 and TRBJ2-3, with 13 bases that match TRBD2. After removal of 3 bases from V and 4 bases from J, the junction contained 4 bases not matched to a gene. Germline assignment: CDR1 SGHTA and CDR2 FQGNSA. The length of the CDR3 is 16 residues. This CDR3 reads CASSFRLAGGPDTQYF. CDR3 coding DNA: TGTGCCAGCAGCTTTAGACTAGCGGGGGGACCAGATACGCAGTATTTT.